This T cell receptor beta chain was captured in a study of spatial heterogeneity in lung cancer. Overall study: Alpha-chain sequences were consistently detected less often than beta-chain sequences. The average appearance count of each unique TCR and UMI combination in raw reads was more than 9.5.

Each TCR cDNA molecule carried a unique molecular identifier. TCRdb analysed the 5' RACE reads with MiXCR anew, one entry per CDR3 protein. The data contain approximately 12,000 distinct CDR3 sequences, approximately 6.2% of them singletons. V dropped 2 bases and J dropped 1 base, with 5 bases sitting between them. The CDR3 loop spans 13 amino acids. Many counts were recorded for this clonotype. This beta chain was picked up by a library intended for alpha chains and is off target, so its count carries little meaning. The time point: sample taken at primary tumor resection. Extraction of whole RNA from tumor, nontumor lung or frozen PBMC preceded unsorted sequencing. Samples came from roughly 75 TRACERx patients with untreated early-stage lung cancer.

Sample: normal lung tissue next to the tumor, taken at surgery. This TCR was recovered from a male donor with early-stage non-small cell lung cancer. The chain is built from TRBV12-3 or TRBV12-4 and TRBJ1-1; no definite D call. DNA for the CDR3: TGTGCCAGCAGTTTAAGGCCGAACACTGAAGCTTTCTTT. Translating it yields CASSLRPNTEAFF.